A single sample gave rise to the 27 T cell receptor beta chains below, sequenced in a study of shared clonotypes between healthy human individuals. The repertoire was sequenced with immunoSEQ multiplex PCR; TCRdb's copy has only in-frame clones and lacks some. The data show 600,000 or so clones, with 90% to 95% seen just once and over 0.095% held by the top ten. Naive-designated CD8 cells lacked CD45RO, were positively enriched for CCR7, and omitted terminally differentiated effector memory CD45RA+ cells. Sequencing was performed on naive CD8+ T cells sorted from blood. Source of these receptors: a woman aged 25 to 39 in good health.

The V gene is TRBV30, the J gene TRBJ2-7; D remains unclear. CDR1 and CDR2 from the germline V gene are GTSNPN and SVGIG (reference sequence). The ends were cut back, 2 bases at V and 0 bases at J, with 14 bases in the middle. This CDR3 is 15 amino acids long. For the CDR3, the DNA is TGTGCCTGGAGTACGAGCTGGGCACCCTCCTACGAGCAGTACTTC. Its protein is CAWSTSWAPSYEQYF.

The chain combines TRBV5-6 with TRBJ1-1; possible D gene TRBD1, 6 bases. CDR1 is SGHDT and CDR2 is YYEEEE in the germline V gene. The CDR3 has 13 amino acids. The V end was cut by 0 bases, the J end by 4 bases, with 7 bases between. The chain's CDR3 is CASSLAGVTEAFF. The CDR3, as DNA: TGTGCCAGCAGCTTGGCAGGGGTCACTGAAGCTTTCTTT.

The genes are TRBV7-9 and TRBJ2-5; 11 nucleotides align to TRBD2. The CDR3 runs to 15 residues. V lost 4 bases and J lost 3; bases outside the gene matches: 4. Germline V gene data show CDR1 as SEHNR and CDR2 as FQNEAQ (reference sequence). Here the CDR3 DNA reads TGTGCCAGCAGCTCCCCGGGACTAGCGGAAGAGACCCAGTACTTC. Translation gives CASSSPGLAEETQYF.

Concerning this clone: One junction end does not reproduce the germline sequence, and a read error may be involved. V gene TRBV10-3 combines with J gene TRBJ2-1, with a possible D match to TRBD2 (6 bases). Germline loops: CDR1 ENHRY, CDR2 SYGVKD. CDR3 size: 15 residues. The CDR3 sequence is CAIRDRESPNNVQFF. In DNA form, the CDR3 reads TGTGCCATCAGAGACCGGGAGAGTCCGAACAATGTGCAGTTCTTC.

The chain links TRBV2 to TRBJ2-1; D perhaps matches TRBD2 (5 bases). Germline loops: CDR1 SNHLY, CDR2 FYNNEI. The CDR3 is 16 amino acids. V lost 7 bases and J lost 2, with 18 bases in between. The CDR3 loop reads CASNGAVRGPYNEQFF. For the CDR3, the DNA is TGTGCCAGCAACGGAGCGGTCCGCGGGCCCTACAATGAGCAGTTCTTC.

The CDR3 loop is CASSETSGRAPYEQYF. Written as DNA, the CDR3 is TGCGCCAGCAGTGAGACTAGCGGGAGGGCCCCCTACGAGCAGTACTTC. The rearrangement uses TRBV10-2 and TRBJ2-7; 13 bases are a match to TRBD2. The germline V gene has CDR1 WSHSY and CDR2 SAAADI. This CDR3 has 16 residues. With V trimmed by 2 bases and J by 2 bases, 3 bases remained unmatched.

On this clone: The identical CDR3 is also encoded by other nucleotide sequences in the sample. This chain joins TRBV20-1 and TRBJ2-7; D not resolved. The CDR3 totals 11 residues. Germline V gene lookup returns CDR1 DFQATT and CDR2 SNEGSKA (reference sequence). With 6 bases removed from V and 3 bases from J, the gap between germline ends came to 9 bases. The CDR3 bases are TGCAGTGCAATGGACCTCTACGAGCAGTACTTC. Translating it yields CSAMDLYEQYF.

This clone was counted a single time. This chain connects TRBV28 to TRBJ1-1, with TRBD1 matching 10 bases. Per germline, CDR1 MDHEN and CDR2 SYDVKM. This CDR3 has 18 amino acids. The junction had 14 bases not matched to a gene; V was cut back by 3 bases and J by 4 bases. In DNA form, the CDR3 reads TGTGCCAGCAGTTTCCCCGCCCGACAGGGGGCGCGGAGCACTGAAGCTTTCTTT. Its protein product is CASSFPARQGARSTEAFF.

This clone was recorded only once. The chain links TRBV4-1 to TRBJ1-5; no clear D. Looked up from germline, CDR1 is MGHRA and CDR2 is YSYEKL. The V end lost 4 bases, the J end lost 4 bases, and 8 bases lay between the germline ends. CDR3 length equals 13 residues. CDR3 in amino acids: CASSLTRNQPQHF. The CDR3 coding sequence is TGCGCCAGCAGCCTGACACGGAATCAGCCCCAGCATTTT.

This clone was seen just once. The CDR3 nucleotides read TGTGCCAGCAGCGCAACGGACAGGTTGTGGAATGAGCAGTTCTTC. Translating gives CASSATDRLWNEQFF. The chain is built from TRBV9 and TRBJ2-1; TRBD1 matches 7 bases. Germline loops: CDR1 SGDLS, CDR2 YYNGEE. The trim removed 3 bases at V and 7 bases at J, leaving 10 bases unmatched. The CDR3 is 15 residues long.

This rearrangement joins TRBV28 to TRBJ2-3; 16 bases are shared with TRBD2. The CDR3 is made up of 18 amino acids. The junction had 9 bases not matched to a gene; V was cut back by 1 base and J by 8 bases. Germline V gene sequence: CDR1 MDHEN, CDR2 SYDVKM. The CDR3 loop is CASSLLGLAGGGVSTQYF. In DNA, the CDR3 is TGTGCCAGCAGTTTATTGGGACTAGCGGGAGGGGGGGTCAGTACGCAGTATTTT.

This chain's CDR3 is CASSLGRWGREQYF. CDR3 DNA: TGTGCCAGCAGCTTAGGTCGGTGGGGTCGCGAGCAGTACTTC. The chain joins TRBV13 to TRBJ2-7; D remains ambiguous. Trimming left V 0 bases short and J 6 bases short, with 12 bases between. This CDR3 region has 14 residues. The germline CDR1 and CDR2 sequences are PRHDT and FYEKMQ (reference sequence).

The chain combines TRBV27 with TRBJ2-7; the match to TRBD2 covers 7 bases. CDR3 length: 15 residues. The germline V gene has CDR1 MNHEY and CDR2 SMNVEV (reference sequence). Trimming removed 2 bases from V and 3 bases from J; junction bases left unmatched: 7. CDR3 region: CASSLAGLGNYEQYF. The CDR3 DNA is TGTGCCAGCAGTTTAGCTGGACTAGGAAACTACGAGCAGTACTTC.

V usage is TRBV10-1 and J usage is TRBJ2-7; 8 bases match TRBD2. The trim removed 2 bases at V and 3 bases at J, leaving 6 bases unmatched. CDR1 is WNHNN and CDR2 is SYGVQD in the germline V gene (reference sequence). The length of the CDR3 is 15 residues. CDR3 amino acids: CASSERREVGYEQYF. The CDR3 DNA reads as TGCGCCAGCAGTGAGAGGCGGGAGGTTGGCTACGAGCAGTACTTC.

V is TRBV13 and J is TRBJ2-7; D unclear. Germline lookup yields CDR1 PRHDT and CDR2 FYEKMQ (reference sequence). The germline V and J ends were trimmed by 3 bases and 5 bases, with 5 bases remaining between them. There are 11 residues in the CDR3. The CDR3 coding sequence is TGTGCCAGCAGCTTGTCCAACGAGCAGTACTTC. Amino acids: CASSLSNEQYF. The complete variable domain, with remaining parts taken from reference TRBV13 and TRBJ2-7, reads AAGVIQSPRHLIKEKRETATLKCYPIPRHDTVYWYQQGPGQDPQFLISFYEKMQSDKGSIPDRFSAQQFSDYHSELNMSSLELGDSALYFCASSLSNEQYFGPGTRLTVT.

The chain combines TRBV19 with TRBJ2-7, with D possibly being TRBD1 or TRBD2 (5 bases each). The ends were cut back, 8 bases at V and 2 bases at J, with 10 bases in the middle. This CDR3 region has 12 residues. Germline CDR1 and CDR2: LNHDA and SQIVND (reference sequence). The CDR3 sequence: CASGQGAYEQYF. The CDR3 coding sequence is TGTGCCAGTGGGCAGGGAGCCTACGAGCAGTACTTC. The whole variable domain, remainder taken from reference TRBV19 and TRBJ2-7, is DGGITQSPKYLFRKEGQNVTLSCEQNLNHDAMYWYRQDPGQGLRLIYYSQIVNDFQKGDIAEGYSVSREKKESFPLTVTSAQKNPTAFYLCASGQGAYEQYFGPGTRLTVT.

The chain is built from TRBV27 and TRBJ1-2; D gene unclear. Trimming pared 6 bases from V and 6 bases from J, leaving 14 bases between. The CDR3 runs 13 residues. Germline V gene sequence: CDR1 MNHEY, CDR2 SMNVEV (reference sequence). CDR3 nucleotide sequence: TGTGCCAGCAGCCCGGATCCTCTCCATGGCTACACCTTC. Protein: CASSPDPLHGYTF.

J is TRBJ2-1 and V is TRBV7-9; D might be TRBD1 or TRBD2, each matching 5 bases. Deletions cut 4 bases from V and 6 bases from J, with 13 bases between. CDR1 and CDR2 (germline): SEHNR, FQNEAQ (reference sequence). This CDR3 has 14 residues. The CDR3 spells CASSSARGVNEQFF. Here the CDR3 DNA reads TGTGCCAGCAGCTCGGCTAGGGGAGTCAATGAGCAGTTCTTC.

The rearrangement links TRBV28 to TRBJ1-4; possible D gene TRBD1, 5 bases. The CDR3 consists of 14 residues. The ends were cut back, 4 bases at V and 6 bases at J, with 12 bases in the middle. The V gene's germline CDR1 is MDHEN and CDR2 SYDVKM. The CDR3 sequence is CASSSPGVYEKLFF. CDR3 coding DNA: TGTGCCAGCAGTTCGCCGGGGGTCTATGAAAAACTGTTTTTT.

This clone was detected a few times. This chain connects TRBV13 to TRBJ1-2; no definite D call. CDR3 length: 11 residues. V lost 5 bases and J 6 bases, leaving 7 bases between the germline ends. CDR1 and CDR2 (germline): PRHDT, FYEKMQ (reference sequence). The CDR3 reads CASSQRDGYTF. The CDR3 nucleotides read TGTGCCAGCAGCCAAAGGGATGGCTACACCTTC.

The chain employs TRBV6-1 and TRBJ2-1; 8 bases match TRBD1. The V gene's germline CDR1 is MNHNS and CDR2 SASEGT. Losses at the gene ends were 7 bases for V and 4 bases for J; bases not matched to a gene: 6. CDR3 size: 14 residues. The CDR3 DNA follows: TGTGCCAGCACTGAGGACAGGGTATACAATGAGCAGTTCTTC. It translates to CASTEDRVYNEQFF.

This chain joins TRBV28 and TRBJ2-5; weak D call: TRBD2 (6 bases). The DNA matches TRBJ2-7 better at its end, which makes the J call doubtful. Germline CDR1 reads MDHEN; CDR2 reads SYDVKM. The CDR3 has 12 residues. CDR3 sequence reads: CASGDSSYEQYF. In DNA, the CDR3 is TGTGCCAGCGGGGACTCCTCCTACGAGCAGTACTTC.

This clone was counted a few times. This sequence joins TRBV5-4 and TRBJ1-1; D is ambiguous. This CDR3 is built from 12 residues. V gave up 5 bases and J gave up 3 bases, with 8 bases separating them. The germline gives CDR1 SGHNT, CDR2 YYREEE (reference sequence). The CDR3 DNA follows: TGTGCCAGCAGGTTGTCAGACACTGAAGCTTTCTTT. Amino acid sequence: CASRLSDTEAFF.

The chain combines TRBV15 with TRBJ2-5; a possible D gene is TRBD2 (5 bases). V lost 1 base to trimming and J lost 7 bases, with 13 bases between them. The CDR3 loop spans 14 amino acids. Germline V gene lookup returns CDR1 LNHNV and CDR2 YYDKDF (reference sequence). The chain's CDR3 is CATSRVPDEGTQYF. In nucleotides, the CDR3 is TGTGCCACCAGCAGAGTACCGGATGAGGGGACCCAGTACTTC.

CDR3 in DNA: TGCGCCAGCAGCCAAGATTTGGAATCACGGCTGTCCTCCTACGAGCAGTACTTC. Its protein product is CASSQDLESRLSSYEQYF. The chain uses TRBV4-1 and TRBJ2-7; D is unresolved. The CDR3 sequence is 18 residues long. V was trimmed by 0 bases and J by 0 bases, leaving 18 bases between them. Germline V gives CDR1 MGHRA, CDR2 YSYEKL.

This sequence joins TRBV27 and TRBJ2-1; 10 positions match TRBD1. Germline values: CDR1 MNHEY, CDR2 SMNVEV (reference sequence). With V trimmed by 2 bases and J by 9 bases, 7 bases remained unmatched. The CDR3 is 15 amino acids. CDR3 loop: CASSLGTGVIVEQFF. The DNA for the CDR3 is TGTGCCAGCAGTTTAGGGACAGGGGTGATTGTTGAGCAGTTCTTC.

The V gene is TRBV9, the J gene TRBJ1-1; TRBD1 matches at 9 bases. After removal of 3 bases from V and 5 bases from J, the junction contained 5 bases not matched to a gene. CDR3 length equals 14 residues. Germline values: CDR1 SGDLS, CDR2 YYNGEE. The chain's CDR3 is CASSDGTGPTEAFF. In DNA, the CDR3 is TGTGCCAGCAGCGATGGGACAGGGCCTACTGAAGCTTTCTTT.